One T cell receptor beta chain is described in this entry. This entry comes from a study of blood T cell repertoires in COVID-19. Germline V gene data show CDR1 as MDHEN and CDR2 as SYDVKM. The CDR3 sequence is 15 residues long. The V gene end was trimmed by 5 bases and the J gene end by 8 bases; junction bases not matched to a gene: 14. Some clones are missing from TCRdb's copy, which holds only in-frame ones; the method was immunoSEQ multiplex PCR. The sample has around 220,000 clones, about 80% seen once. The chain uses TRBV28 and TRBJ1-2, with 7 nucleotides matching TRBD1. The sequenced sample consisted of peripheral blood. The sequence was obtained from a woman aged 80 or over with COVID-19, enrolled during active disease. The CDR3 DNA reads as TGTGCCAGCAGTAACAGGGGTAAAGGCCCCCTGGGCTACACCTTC. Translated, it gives CASSNRGKGPLGYTF.